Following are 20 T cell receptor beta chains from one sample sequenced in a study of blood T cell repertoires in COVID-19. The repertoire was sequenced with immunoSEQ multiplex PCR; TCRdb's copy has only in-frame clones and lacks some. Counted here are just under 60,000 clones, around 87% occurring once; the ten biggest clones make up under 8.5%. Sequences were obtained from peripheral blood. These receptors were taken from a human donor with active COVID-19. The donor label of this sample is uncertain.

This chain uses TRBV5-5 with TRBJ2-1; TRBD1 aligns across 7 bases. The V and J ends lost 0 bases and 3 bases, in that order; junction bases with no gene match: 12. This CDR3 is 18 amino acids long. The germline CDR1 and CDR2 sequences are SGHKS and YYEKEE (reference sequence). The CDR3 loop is CASSLAGRQGSLYNEQFF. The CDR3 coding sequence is TGTGCCAGCAGCTTGGCGGGTCGACAGGGTTCCCTCTACAATGAGCAGTTCTTC.

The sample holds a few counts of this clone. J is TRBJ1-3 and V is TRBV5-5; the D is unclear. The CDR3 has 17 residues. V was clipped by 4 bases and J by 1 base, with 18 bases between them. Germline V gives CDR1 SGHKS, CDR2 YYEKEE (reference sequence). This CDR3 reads CASSPVAAGVSGNTIYF. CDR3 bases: TGTGCCAGCAGCCCGGTGGCTGCGGGTGTTTCTGGAAACACCATATATTTT.

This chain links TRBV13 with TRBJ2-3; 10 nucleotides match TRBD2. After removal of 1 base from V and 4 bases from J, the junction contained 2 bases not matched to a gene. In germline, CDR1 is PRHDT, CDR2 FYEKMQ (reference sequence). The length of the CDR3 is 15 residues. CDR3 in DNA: TGTGCCAGCAGCTTAGTAGCGGGGGGAGCAGATACGCAGTATTTT. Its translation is CASSLVAGGADTQYF.

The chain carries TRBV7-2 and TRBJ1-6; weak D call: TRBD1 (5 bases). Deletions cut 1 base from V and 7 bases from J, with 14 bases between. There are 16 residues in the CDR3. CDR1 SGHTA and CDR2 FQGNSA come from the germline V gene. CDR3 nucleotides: TGTGCCAGCAGCTTAGTTAGCGGGGGTTTAAATTCACCCCTCCACTTT. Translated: CASSLVSGGLNSPLHF.

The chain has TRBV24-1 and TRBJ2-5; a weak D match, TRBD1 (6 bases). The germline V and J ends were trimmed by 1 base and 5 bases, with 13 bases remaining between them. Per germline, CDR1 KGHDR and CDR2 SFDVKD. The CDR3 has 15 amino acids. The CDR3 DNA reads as TGTGCCACCAGTGATTTAGGGGGACCTCAGGAGACCCAGTACTTC. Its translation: CATSDLGGPQETQYF.

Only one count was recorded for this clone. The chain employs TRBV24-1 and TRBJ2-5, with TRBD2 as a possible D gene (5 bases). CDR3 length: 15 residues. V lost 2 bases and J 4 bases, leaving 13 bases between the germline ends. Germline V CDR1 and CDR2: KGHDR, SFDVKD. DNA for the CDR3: TGTGCCACCAGTGATTGGTTTAGCGAAACAGAGACCCAGTACTTC. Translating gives CATSDWFSETETQYF.

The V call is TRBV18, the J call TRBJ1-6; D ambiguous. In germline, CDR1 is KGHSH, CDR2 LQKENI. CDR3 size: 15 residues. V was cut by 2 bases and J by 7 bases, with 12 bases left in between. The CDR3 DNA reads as TGTGCCAGCTCACCAAAGTCCACTATGAATTCACCCCTCCACTTT. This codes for CASSPKSTMNSPLHF.

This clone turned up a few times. The CDR3 loop is CASRRTGGLEYTQYF. CDR3 DNA sequence: TGTGCCAGCCGACGGACAGGGGGCCTTGAGTACACGCAGTATTTT. This sequence joins TRBV7-8 and TRBJ2-3; TRBD1 aligns across 11 bases. CDR3 length: 15 residues. Germline CDR1 reads SGHVS; CDR2 reads FQNEAQ. V shed 8 bases, J shed 9 bases, and the junction held 13 bases outside the gene matches.

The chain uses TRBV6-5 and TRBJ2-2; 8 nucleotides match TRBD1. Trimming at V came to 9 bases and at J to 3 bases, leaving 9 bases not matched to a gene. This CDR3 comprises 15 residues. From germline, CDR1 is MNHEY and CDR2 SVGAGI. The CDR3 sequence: CASGDGQGHTGELFF. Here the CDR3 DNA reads TGTGCCAGTGGGGATGGACAGGGCCACACCGGGGAGCTGTTTTTT.

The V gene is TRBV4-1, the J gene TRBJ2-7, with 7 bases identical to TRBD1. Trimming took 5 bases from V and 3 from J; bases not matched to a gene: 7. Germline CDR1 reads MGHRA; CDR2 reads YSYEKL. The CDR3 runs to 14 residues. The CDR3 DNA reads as TGCGCCAGCAGCTCACCCGGGACAGTCTACGAGCAGTACTTC. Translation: CASSSPGTVYEQYF.

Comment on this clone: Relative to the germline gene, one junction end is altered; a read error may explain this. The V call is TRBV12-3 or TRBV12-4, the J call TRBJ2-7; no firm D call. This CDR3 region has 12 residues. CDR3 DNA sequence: TGTGCCAGCAGTTTGAGTTATTTTGGGCGCCACTTC. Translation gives CASSLSYFGRHF.

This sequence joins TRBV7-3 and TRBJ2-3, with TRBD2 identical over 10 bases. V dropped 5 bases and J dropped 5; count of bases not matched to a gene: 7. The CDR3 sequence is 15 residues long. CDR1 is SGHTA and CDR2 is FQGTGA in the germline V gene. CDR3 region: CASSPSGGVLDTQYF. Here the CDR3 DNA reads TGTGCCAGCAGCCCAAGCGGGGGGGTTTTAGATACGCAGTATTTT.

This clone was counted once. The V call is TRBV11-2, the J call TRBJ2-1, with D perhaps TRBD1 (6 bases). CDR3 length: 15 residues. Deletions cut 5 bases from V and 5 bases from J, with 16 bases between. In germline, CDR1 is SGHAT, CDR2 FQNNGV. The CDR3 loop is CASSPSGVSNNEQFF. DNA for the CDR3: TGTGCCAGCAGCCCCTCAGGGGTCAGCAACAATGAGCAGTTCTTC.

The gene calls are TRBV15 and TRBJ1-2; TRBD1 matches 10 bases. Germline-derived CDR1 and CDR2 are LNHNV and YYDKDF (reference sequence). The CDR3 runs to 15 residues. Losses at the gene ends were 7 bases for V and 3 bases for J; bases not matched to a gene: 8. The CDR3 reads CATTSLGTGDYGYTF. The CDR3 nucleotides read TGTGCCACCACCTCTTTGGGGACAGGGGACTATGGCTACACCTTC.

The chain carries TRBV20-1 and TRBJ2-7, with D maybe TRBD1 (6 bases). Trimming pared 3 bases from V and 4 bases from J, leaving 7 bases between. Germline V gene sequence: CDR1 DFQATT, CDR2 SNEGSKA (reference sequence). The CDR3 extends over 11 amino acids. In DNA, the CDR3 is TGCAGTGCTAGTAGGGGGTACGAGCAGTACTTC. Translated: CSASRGYEQYF.

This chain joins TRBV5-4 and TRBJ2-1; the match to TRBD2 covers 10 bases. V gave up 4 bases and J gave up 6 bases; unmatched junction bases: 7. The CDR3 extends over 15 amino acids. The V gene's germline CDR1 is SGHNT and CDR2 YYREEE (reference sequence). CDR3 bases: TGTGCCAGCAGCCTAGTTACTAGCGGGGTCAATGAGCAGTTCTTC. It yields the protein CASSLVTSGVNEQFF.

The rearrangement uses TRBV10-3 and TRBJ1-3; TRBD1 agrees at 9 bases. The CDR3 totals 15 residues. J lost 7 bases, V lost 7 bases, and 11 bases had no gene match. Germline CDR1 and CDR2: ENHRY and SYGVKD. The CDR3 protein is CAITQGGTGRNTIYF. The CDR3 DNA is TGTGCCATCACCCAAGGCGGGACAGGGCGGAACACCATATATTTT.

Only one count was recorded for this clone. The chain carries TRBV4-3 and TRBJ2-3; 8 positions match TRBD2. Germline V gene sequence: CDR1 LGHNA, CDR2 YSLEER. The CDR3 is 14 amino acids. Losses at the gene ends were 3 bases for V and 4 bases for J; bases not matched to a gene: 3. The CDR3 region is CASSQRRGADTQYF. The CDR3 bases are TGCGCCAGCAGCCAGAGGCGGGGGGCAGATACGCAGTATTTT.

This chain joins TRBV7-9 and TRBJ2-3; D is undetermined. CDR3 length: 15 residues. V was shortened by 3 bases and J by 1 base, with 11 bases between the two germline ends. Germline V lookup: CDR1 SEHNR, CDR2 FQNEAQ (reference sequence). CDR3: CASSLALPGTDTQYF. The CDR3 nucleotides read TGTGCCAGCAGCTTGGCACTACCTGGCACAGATACGCAGTATTTT.

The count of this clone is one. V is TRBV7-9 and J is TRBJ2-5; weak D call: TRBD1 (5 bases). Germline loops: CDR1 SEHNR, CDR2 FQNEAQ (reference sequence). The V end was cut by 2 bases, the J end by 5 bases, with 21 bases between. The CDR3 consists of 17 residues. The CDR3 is CASSLSRTMDNVETQYF. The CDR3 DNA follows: TGTGCCAGCAGCTTATCAAGGACCATGGACAATGTGGAGACCCAGTACTTC. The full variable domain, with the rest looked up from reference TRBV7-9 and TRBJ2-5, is DTGVSQNPRHKITKRGQNVTFRCDPISEHNRLYWYRQTLGQGPEFLTYFQNEAQLEKSRLLSDRFSAERPKGSFSTLEIQRTEQGDSAMYLCASSLSRTMDNVETQYFGPGTRLLVL.